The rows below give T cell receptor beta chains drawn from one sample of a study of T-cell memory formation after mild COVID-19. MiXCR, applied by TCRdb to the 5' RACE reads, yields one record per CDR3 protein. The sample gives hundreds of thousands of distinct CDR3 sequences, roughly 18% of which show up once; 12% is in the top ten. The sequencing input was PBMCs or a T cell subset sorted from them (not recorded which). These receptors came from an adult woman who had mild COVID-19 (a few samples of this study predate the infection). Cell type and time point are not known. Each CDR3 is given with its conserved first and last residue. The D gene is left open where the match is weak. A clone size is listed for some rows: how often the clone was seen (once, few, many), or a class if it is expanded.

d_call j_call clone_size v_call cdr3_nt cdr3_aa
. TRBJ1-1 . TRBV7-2 TGTGCCAGCAGGTGGGGGGCCGGACGGTACACTGAAGCTTTCTTT CASRWGAGRYTEAFF
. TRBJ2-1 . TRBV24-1 TGTGCCACCAGTGCTAAGTCCCGGGCGGCTGAGCAGTTCTTC CATSAKSRAAEQFF
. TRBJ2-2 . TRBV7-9 TGTGCCAGCCACCTAGGGGACACTAACACCGGGGAGCTGTTTTTT CASHLGDTNTGELFF
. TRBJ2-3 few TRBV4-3 TGCGCCAGCAGCCACCTTCCGAGGGATACGCAGTATTTT CASSHLPRDTQYF
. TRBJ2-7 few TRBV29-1 TGCAGCGTCGGAGACCCGAAGATCGAGCAGTACTTC CSVGDPKIEQYF
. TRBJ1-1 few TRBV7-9 TGTGCCAGCAGCTTAAGCCAACAGAACACTGAAGCTTTCTTT CASSLSQQNTEAFF
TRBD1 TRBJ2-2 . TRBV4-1 TGCGCCAGCAGCTACCGGGACAGAGACACCGGGGAGCTGTTTTTT CASSYRDRDTGELFF
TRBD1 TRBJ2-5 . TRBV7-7 TGTGCTAGCGCCAGGACAGGTGGGCAAGAGACCCAGTACTTC CASARTGGQETQYF
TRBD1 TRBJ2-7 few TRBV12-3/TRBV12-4 TGTGCCAGCAGTCCTCAAATGACAGGGGCGCAGTACTTC CASSPQMTGAQYF
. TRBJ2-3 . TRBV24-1 TGTGCCACCAGTGATTTGGGTGGTCTCTCTAGCACAGATACGCAGTATTTT CATSDLGGLSSTDTQYF
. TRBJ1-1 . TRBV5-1 TGCGCCAGCAGCTTGTATGGTGTAAAATTAAATTTGAACACTGAAGCTTTCTTT CASSLYGVKLNLNTEAFF
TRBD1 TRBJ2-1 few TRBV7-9 TGTGCCAGCAGCCCCAGGGGGGACAGGGGAGGCTCCTACAATGAGCAGTTCTTC CASSPRGDRGGSYNEQFF
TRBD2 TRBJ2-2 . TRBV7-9 TGTGCCAGCAGCACCGGGACTAGCGGGAGAAGGGATCCCGGGGAGCTGTTTTTT CASSTGTSGRRDPGELFF
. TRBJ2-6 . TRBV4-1 TGCGCCAGCAGCCAAGATCTGGGGGGAACTGGGGCCAACGTCCTGACTTTC CASSQDLGGTGANVLTF
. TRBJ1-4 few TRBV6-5 TGTGCCAGCAGTTACGGGACCAAGGGAAAACTGTTTTTT CASSYGTKGKLFF
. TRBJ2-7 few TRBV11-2 TGTGCCAGCAGCTTAGTAGTAGTAACCAGGGGTACAGGTTCCGAGCAGTACTTC CASSLVVVTRGTGSEQYF
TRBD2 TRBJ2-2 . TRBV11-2 TGTGCCAGCAGCCAATGGACTTTGCGGGAGGGACGAGGCACCGGGGAGCTGTTTTTT CASSQWTLREGRGTGELFF
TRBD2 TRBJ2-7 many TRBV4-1 TGCGCCAGCAGCCAAGATGGGAGGGGAAACTACGAGCAGTACTTC CASSQDGRGNYEQYF
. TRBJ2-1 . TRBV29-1 TGCAGCGTTGTAGTGGGGGGCTCCTACAATGAGCAGTTCTTC CSVVVGGSYNEQFF
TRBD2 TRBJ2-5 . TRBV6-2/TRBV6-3 TGTGCCAGCAGTTACCCCCTAGATGTAGCGGGGGTTCAAGAGACCCAGTACTTC CASSYPLDVAGVQETQYF
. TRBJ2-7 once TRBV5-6 TGTGCCAGCAGCTTGGGGTCGTCGATCGAGCAGTACTTC CASSLGSSIEQYF
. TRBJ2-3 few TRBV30 TGTGCCTGGAGTCTTGGGTTAACAGATACGCAGTATTTT CAWSLGLTDTQYF
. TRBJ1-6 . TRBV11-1 TGTGCCAGCAGCTCGTACAGCAATTCACCCCTCCACTTT CASSSYSNSPLHF
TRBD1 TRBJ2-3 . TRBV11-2 TGTGCCAGCAGCGACCACAGGGGAAATACGCAGTATTTT CASSDHRGNTQYF
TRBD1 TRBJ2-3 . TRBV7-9 TGTGCCAGCAGCTCGACAGGGGCAGAGGATACGCAGTATTTT CASSSTGAEDTQYF
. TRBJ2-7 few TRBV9 TGTGCCAGCAGCGTAGCGGGGACATCTGCCTACGAGCAGTACTTC CASSVAGTSAYEQYF
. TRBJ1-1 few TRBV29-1 TGCAGCGTTGTTGTTGTGAACACTGAAGCTTTCTTT CSVVVVNTEAFF
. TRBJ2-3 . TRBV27 TGTGCCAGCAGAGAGGACGTTATGCCAGATACGCAGTATTTT CASREDVMPDTQYF
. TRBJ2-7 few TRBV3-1 TGTGCCAGCAGCACTCGGGACGGGACCTACGAGCAGTACTTC CASSTRDGTYEQYF
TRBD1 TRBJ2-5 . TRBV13 TGTGCCAGCAGCTCCCTCGGGACAGACGAGACCCAGTACTTC CASSSLGTDETQYF
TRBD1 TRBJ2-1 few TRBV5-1 TGCGCCAGCAGCGACAGGGGTGCGGAGCAGTTCTTC CASSDRGAEQFF
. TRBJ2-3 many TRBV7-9 TGTGCCAGCAGCCCCTCGGGGCGGAGCACAGATACGCAGTATTTT CASSPSGRSTDTQYF
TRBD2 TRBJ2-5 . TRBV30 TGTGCCTGGAGTTGGAGACTAGCGGGAGAGACCCAGTACTTC CAWSWRLAGETQYF
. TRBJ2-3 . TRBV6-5 TGTGCCAGCAGGGGGGCCGGGGCAGATACGCAGTATTTT CASRGAGADTQYF
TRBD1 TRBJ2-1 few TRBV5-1 TGCGCCAGCAGCCCACGGGACAGAGGAGGTGAGCAGTTCTTC CASSPRDRGGEQFF
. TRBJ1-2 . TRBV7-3 TGTGCCAGCAGCCTCTCCGGCACGGGGCCTGGCTACACCTTC CASSLSGTGPGYTF
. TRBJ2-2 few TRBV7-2 TGTGCCAGCAGCTTTGGTAGGGGAAGGACCGGGGAGCTGTTTTTT CASSFGRGRTGELFF
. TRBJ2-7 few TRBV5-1 TGCGCCAGCAGCTTGGGTCCCAAGGACTCCTACGAGCAGTACTTC CASSLGPKDSYEQYF
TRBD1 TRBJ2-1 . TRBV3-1 TGTGCCAGCACCAATCTCGGGACAGCTTACAATGAGCAGTTCTTC CASTNLGTAYNEQFF
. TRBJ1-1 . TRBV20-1 TGCAGTGCTACGGACGGGTCTGGGCCCGAACGTCCAGCTTTCTTT CSATDGSGPERPAFF
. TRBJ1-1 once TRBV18 TGTGCCAGCTCTAAGACAGGCAACGGGGGGAACACTGAAGCTTTCTTT CASSKTGNGGNTEAFF
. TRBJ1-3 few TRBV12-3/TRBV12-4 TGTGCCAGCAGTTTAGTCTACTTCGGAAACACCATATATTTT CASSLVYFGNTIYF
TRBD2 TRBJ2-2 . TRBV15 TGTGCCACCAGCAGAGGAGGGACTAGCGGAGCCACCGGGGAGCTGTTTTTT CATSRGGTSGATGELFF
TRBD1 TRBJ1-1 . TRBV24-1 TGTGCCACCAGTGATTGGGACAGGGGGAACACTGAAGCTTTCTTT CATSDWDRGNTEAFF
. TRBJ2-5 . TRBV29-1 TGCAGCACCCAAAGGGGGGCGGAAGAGACCCAGTACTTC CSTQRGAEETQYF
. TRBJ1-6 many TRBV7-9 TGTGCCAGCAGCACGACAGTAATACATAATTCACCCCTCCACTTT CASSTTVIHNSPLHF
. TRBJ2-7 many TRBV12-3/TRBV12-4 TGTGCCAGCCCCTTGTACGAGCAGTACTTC CASPLYEQYF
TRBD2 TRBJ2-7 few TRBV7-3 TGTGCCAGCAGCTTACCCGCCGGGACTAGCTCCTACGAGCAGTACTTC CASSLPAGTSSYEQYF
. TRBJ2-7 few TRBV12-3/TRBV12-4 TGTGCCAGCAGTTCGTGGGACGAGCAGTACTTC CASSSWDEQYF
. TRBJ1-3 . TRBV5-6 TGTGCCAGCAGCCCTCTCGATCGGACAGCGAGCTCTGGAAACACCATATATTTT CASSPLDRTASSGNTIYF
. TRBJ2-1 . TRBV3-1 TGTGCCAGCAGCCAAGCTGGAACCGATGAGCAGTTCTTC CASSQAGTDEQFF
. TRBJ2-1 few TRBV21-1 TGTGCCAGCAGCACCCTCCCCTACAATGAGCAGTTCTTC CASSTLPYNEQFF
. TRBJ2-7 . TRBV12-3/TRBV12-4 TGTGCCAGCAGTCAAAGGGAGCGACCTCCTTACGACGAGCAGTACTTC CASSQRERPPYDEQYF
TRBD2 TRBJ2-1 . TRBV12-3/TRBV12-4 TGTGCCAGCAGCCCTCCTGTAGCGGGAAGGTACAATGAGCAGTTCTTC CASSPPVAGRYNEQFF
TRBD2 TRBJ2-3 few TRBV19 TGTGCCAGTAGTATAGTCAAGACTAGCGGGGGATCAGATACGCAGTATTTT CASSIVKTSGGSDTQYF
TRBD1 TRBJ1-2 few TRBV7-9 TGTGCCAGCAGCCAGGGACAGAGAAGTGGCTACACCTTC CASSQGQRSGYTF
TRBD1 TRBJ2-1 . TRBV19 TGTGCCAGTAGTATAGCGGACAGGGGCCCTCCGAATGAGCAGTTCTTC CASSIADRGPPNEQFF